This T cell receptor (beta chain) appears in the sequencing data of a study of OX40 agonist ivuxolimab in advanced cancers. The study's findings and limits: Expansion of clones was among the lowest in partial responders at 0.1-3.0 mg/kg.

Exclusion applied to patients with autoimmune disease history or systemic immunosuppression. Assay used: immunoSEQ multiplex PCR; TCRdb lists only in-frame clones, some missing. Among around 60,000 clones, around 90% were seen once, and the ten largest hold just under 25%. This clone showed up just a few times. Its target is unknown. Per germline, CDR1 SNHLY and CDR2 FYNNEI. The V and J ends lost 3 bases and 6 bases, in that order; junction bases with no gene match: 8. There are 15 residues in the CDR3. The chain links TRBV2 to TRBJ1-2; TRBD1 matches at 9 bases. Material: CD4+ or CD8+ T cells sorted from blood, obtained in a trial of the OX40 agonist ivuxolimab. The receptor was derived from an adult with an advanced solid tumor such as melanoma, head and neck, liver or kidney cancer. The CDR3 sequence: CASSDRDRVKNGYTF. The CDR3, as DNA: TGTGCCAGCAGTGACCGGGACAGGGTAAAGAATGGCTACACCTTC.